The present entry profiles one T cell receptor beta chain with its context. Its specificity is unknown. CDR3 size: 16 residues. V was clipped by 5 bases and J by 2 bases, with 16 bases between them. CDR1 is SGHTA, CDR2 FQGNSA, per germline. The data were obtained in a study of Graves' ophthalmopathy and Graves' hyperthyroidism. The study's findings and limits: Thyroid clonotypes that were expanded above 0.001 frequency mostly also appeared in blood.

CDR3 regions of TCR beta were amplified from RNA transcripts. First-round RT-PCR relied on HTBI primers, and a second-round multiplex PCR came next. MiXCR, applied by TCRdb to the multiplex PCR reads, yields one record per CDR3 protein. This table holds around 1,000,000 distinct CDR3 sequences, less than 45% found once. The sequence was obtained from an adult man with Graves' hyperthyroidism. Sequenced input: peripheral blood or thyroid tissue (not recorded which). The chain uses TRBV7-2 and TRBJ1-5, with D possibly being TRBD1 (5 bases). DNA of the CDR3: TGTGCCAGCAGCGACAGTTTGTGGGGGGGCAATCAGCCCCAGCATTTT. Encoded protein: CASSDSLWGGNQPQHF.